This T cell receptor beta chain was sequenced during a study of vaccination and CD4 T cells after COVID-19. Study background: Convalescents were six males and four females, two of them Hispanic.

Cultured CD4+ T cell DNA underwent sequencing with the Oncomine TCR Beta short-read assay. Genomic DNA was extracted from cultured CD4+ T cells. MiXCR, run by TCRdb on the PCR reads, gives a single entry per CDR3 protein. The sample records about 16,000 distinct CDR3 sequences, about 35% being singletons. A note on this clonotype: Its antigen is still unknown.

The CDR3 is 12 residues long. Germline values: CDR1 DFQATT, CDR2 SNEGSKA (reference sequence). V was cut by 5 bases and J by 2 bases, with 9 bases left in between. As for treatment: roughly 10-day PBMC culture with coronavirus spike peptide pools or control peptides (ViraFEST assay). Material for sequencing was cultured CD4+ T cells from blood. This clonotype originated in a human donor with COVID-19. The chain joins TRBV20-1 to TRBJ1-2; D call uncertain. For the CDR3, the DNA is TGCAGTGCTTCGCAGGACAACTATGGCTACACCTTC. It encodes CSASQDNYGYTF.